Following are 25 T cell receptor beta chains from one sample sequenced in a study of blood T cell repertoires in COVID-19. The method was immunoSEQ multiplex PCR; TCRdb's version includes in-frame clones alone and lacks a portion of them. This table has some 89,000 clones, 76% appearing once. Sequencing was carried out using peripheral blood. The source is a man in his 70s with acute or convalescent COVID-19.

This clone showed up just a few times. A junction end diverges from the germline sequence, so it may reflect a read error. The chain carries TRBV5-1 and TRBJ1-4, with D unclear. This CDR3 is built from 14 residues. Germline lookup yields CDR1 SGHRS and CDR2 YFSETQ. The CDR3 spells CASSPKSNNQKLFF. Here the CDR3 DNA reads TGCGCCAGCAGCCCGAAGTCTAATAATCAAAAACTGTTTTTT.

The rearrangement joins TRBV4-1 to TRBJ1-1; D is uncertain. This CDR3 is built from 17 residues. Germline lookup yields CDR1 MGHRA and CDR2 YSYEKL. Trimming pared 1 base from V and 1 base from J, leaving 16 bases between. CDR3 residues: CASSQGSKEGTNTEAFF. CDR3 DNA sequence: TGCGCCAGCAGCCAAGGCTCGAAGGAGGGTACGAACACTGAAGCTTTCTTT.

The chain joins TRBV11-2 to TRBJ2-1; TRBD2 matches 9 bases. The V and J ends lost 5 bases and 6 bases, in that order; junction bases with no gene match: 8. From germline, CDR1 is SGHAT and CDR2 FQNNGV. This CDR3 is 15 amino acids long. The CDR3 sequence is CASSILAGAVNEQFF. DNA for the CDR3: TGTGCCAGCAGCATCTTAGCGGGAGCAGTCAATGAGCAGTTCTTC.

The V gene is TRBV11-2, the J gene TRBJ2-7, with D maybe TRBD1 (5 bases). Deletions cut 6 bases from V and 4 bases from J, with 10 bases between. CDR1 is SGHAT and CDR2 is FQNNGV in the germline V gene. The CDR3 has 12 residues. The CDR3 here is CASSSQDYEQYF. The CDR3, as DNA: TGTGCCAGCAGTTCACAGGATTACGAGCAGTACTTC.

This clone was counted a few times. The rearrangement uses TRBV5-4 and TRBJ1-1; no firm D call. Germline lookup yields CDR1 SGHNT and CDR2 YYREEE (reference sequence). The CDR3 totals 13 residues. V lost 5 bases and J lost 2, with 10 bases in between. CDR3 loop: CASSSTINTEAFF. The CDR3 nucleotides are TGTGCCAGCAGTTCCACTATTAACACTGAAGCTTTCTTT.

The chain's CDR3 is CAISTGTGDQPQHF. The CDR3 coding sequence is TGTGCCATCAGTACCGGGACAGGGGATCAGCCCCAGCATTTT. The chain couples TRBV10-3 to TRBJ1-5, with TRBD1 matching 10 bases. With V trimmed by 5 bases and J by 5 bases, 3 bases remained unmatched. The CDR3 covers 14 residues. The germline CDR1 and CDR2 sequences are ENHRY and SYGVKD.

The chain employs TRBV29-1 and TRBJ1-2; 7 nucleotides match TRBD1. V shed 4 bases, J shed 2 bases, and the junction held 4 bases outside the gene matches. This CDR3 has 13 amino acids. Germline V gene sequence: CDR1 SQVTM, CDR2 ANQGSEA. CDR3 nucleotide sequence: TGCAGCGTTGGACAGGGCCGAAACTATGGCTACACCTTC. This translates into CSVGQGRNYGYTF.

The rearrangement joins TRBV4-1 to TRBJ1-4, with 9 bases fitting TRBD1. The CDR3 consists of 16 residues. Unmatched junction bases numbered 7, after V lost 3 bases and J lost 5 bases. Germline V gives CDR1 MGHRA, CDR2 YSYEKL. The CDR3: CASSHSWDRDNEKLFF. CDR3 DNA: TGCGCCAGCAGCCATTCCTGGGACAGGGACAATGAAAAACTGTTTTTT.

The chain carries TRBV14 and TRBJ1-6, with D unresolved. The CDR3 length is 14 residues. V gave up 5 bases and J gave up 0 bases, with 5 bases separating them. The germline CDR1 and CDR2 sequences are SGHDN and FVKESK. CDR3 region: CASSSHSYNSPLHF. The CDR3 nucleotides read TGTGCCAGCAGCTCCCACTCCTATAATTCACCCCTCCACTTT.

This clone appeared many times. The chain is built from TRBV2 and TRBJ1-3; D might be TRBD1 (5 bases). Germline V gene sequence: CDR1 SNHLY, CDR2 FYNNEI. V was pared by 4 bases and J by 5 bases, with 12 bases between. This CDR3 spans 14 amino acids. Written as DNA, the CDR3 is TGTGCCAGCAGTGGTTTGCAGGGCCGAAACACCATATATTTT. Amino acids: CASSGLQGRNTIYF.

CDR3 DNA sequence: TGTGCCAGCAGTGAGAGGGCCAGAGAGAACACTGAAGCTTTCTTT. It translates to CASSERARENTEAFF. This rearrangement joins TRBV2 to TRBJ1-1; D gene unclear. Trimming cost V 3 bases and J 1 base, with 12 bases left between them. CDR1 and CDR2 (germline): SNHLY, FYNNEI. The CDR3 loop spans 15 amino acids.

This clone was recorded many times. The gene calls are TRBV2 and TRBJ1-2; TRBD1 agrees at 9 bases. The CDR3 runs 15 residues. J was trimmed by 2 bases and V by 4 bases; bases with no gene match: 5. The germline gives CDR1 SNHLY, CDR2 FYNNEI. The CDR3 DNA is TGTGCCAGCAGTGCCGAGACAGGGGGAAACTATGGCTACACCTTC. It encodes CASSAETGGNYGYTF.

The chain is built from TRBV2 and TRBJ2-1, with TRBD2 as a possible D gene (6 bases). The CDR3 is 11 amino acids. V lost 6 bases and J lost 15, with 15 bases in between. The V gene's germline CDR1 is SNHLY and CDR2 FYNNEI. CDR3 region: CASRHRDWRFF. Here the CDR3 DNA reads TGTGCCAGCAGACACCGGGACTGGAGGTTCTTC.

The CDR3 region has the DNA TGCGCCAGCAGCTCCCACCCCGGGACTAGTAGCCCGGATACGCAGTATTTT. It encodes CASSSHPGTSSPDTQYF. The chain has TRBV5-1 and TRBJ2-3, with 8 positions matching TRBD2. Germline CDR1 SGHRS, CDR2 YFSETQ. Trimming took 3 bases from V and 6 from J; bases not matched to a gene: 15. The length of the CDR3 is 17 residues.

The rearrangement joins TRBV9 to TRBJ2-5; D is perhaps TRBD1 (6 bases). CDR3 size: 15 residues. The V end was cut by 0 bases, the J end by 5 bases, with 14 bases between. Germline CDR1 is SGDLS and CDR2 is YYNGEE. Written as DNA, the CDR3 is TGTGCCAGCAGCGTAGCAGGGGTTGGGTGGGAGACCCAGTACTTC. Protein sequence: CASSVAGVGWETQYF.

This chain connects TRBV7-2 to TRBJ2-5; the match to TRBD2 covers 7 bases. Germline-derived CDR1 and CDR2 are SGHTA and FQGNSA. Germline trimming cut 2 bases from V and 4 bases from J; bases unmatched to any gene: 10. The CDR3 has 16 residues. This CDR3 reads CASSLSGLADLETQYF. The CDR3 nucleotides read TGTGCCAGCAGCTTATCTGGGCTAGCGGACTTAGAGACCCAGTACTTC.

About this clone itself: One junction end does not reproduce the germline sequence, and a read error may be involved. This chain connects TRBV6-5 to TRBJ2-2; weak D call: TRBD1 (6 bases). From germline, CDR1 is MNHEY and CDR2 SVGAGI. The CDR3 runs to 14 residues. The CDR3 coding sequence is TGTGCCAGCAGTCGGGACATTGACACGGGGGAGCTGTTTTTT. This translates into CASSRDIDTGELFF.

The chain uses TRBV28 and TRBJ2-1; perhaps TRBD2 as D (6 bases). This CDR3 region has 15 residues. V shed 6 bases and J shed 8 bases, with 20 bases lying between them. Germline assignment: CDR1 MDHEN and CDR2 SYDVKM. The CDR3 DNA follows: TGTGCCAGCAGAGAGACCGGGACGGACTATCATGAGCAGTTCTTC. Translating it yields CASRETGTDYHEQFF.

The CDR3 reads CASSLTTGKEQFF. The CDR3 DNA reads as TGTGCCAGCAGCTTAACTACAGGAAAGGAGCAGTTCTTC. The chain joins TRBV7-3 to TRBJ2-1, with TRBD1 as a possible D gene (5 bases). The CDR3 totals 13 residues. The germline CDR1 and CDR2 sequences are SGHTA and FQGTGA. Deletions cut 0 bases from V and 10 bases from J, with 10 bases between.

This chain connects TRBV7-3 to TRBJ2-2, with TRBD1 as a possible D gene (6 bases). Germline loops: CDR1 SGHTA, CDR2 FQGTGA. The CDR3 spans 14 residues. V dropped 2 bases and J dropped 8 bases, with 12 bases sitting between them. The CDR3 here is CASSLQGSKGELFF. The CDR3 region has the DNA TGTGCCAGCAGCTTACAGGGGTCCAAGGGGGAGCTGTTTTTT.

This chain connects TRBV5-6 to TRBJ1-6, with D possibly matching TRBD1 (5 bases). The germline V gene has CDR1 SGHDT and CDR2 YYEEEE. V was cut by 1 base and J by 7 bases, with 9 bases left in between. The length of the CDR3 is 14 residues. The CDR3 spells CASSLWGLNSPLHF. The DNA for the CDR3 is TGTGCCAGCAGCTTGTGGGGCCTAAATTCACCCCTCCACTTT. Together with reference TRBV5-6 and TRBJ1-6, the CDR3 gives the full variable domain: DAGVTQSPTHLIKTRGQQVTLRCSPKSGHDTVSWYQQALGQGPQFIFQYYEEEERQRGNFPDRFSGHQFPNYSSELNVNALLLGDSALYLCASSLWGLNSPLHFGNGTRLTVT.

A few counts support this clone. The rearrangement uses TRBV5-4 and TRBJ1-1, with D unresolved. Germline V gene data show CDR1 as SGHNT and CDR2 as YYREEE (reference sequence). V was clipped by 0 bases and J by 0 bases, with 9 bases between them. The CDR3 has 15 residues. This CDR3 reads CASSLGLDLNTEAFF. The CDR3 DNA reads TGTGCCAGCAGCTTGGGGTTAGACTTGAACACTGAAGCTTTCTTT.

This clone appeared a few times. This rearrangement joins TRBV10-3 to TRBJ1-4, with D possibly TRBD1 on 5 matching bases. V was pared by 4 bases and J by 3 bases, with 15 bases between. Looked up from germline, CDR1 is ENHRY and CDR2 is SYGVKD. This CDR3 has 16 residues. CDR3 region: CAISVLRDPPNEKLFF. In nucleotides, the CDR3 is TGTGCCATCAGTGTACTCAGGGATCCCCCTAATGAAAAACTGTTTTTT.

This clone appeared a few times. Here the CDR3 DNA reads TGTGCCAGCAGCCCCCCGAGCGGGGGGACCCAAGAGACCCAGTACTTC. This encodes CASSPPSGGTQETQYF. The gene calls are TRBV7-8 and TRBJ2-5; 9 bases align to TRBD2. The germline V gene has CDR1 SGHVS and CDR2 FQNEAQ. The CDR3 runs 16 residues. J gave up 1 base and V 5 bases, and 8 bases lay outside the gene matches.

The CDR3 DNA is TGTGCCAGCAGTTACCGGGGGAGCAATCAGCCCCAGCATTTT. This codes for CASSYRGSNQPQHF. The chain uses TRBV6-6 and TRBJ1-5; TRBD1 is a possible D gene (5 bases). CDR1 MNHNY and CDR2 SVGAGI come from the germline V gene (reference sequence). The CDR3 length is 14 residues. V lost 2 bases to trimming and J lost 1 base, with 6 bases between them.